This is a list of T cell receptor beta chains from one sample in a study of blood T cell repertoires in COVID-19. Repertoires were generated with immunoSEQ multiplex PCR, while TCRdb's copy carries only in-frame clones and drops some. Among approximately 250,000 clones, around 80% were seen once, and the ten largest hold less than 6.5%. Sequenced sample: peripheral blood. These receptor sequences come from a human donor in a cohort sampled during active COVID-19. Each CDR3 is given with its conserved first and last residue. The D gene is left open where the match is weak. Not all rows give a size; the values are once, few, many and, for expanded clones, a class.

V gene	J gene	D gene	clone size	CDR3 protein	CDR3 DNA
TRBV18	TRBJ1-5	TRBD1	.	CASSRGTDVRQPQHF	TGTGCCAGCTCCCGAGGGACAGATGTCCGGCAGCCCCAGCATTTT
TRBV30	TRBJ2-5	.	.	CAWSGQDGETQYF	TGTGCCTGGAGTGGACAGGACGGAGAGACCCAGTACTTC
TRBV9	TRBJ1-3	TRBD1	.	CASSFEDRALSGNTIYF	TGTGCCAGCAGCTTTGAGGACAGGGCTTTATCTGGAAACACCATATATTTT
TRBV6-5	TRBJ1-2	TRBD1	few	CASSSTGRGGYTF	TGTGCCAGCAGTTCGACAGGGAGAGGAGGCTACACCTTC
TRBV5-8	TRBJ2-2	.	.	CASSLERGTNTGELFF	TGTGCCAGCAGCTTGGAGAGGGGGACGAACACCGGGGAGCTGTTTTTT
TRBV12-3/TRBV12-4	TRBJ1-6	.	.	CASSPLTESPLHF	TGTGCCAGCAGCCCCCTCACTGAATCACCCCTCCACTTT
TRBV5-1	TRBJ1-1	.	.	CASSLGSVAFF	TGCGCCAGCAGCTTGGGTAGTGTAGCTTTCTTT
TRBV12-3/TRBV12-4	TRBJ2-7	.	.	CASSRGQLHEQYF	TGTGCCAGCAGCCGCGGACAGTTACACGAGCAGTACTTC
TRBV2	TRBJ2-2	TRBD2	.	CASSGGTSGRTWTGELFF	TGTGCCAGCAGTGGGGGGACTAGCGGGAGGACTTGGACCGGGGAGCTGTTTTTT
TRBV7-9	TRBJ2-1	TRBD2	.	CASSPQPGTSGRVNEQFF	TGTGCCAGCAGCCCCCAGCCCGGGACTAGCGGGAGAGTCAATGAGCAGTTCTTC
TRBV9	TRBJ2-2	TRBD2	.	CASSDSGGAPRTGELFF	TGTGCCAGCAGTGACTCGGGGGGGGCCCCGAGGACCGGGGAGCTGTTTTTT
TRBV6-5	TRBJ1-6	.	.	CASSRQVLSLTLHF	TGTGCCAGCAGTAGACAGGTCCTTAGTTTAACCCTCCACTTT
TRBV19	TRBJ2-7	TRBD2	.	CASSKAGTSGMIYEQYF	TGTGCCAGTAGTAAAGCCGGGACTAGCGGGATGATCTACGAGCAGTACTTC
TRBV7-9	TRBJ2-7	.	.	CASSFSVNRYEQYF	TGTGCCAGCAGCTTTAGTGTAAACCGCTACGAGCAGTACTTC
TRBV5-6	TRBJ2-5	TRBD2	.	CASSLPGLDQETQYF	TGTGCCAGCAGCTTGCCCGGACTAGACCAAGAGACCCAGTACTTC
TRBV14	TRBJ1-1	.	.	CASSLQVRSTEAFF	TGTGCCAGCAGCCTGCAGGTTCGGTCCACTGAAGCTTTCTTT
TRBV24-1	TRBJ2-7	.	.	CATSQGNSYEQYF	TGTGCCACCAGCCAGGGTAATTCCTACGAGCAGTACTTC
TRBV5-1	TRBJ2-1	TRBD2	.	CASSHTTSGRPYNEQFF	TGCGCCAGCAGTCATACCACTAGCGGGAGGCCCTACAATGAGCAGTTCTTC
TRBV7-6	TRBJ2-3	TRBD2	.	CASSLRGGDSTQYF	TGTGCCAGCAGCTTACGGGGGGGGGATTCGACGCAGTATTTT
TRBV5-1	TRBJ2-3	.	.	CASRLRHAKTDTQYF	TGCGCCAGCAGATTAAGACATGCGAAAACAGATACGCAGTATTTT
TRBV27	TRBJ2-5	TRBD2	few	CASSPTSGRGTQYF	TGTGCCAGCAGCCCGACTAGCGGTAGGGGGACCCAGTACTTC
TRBV6-5	TRBJ1-5	TRBD1	.	CASSLGQVEQPQHF	TGTGCCAGCAGTTTAGGACAGGTTGAACAGCCCCAGCATTTT
TRBV28	TRBJ1-5	.	.	CASSLEPLNQPQHF	TGTGCCAGCAGTTTAGAGCCTCTCAATCAGCCCCAGCATTTT
TRBV25-1	TRBJ2-1	.	.	CASRGPSSYNEQFF	TGTGCCAGCAGGGGCCCGAGCTCCTACAATGAGCAGTTCTTC
TRBV28	TRBJ1-6	TRBD1	once	CASSLLGQGSGNSPLHF	TGTGCCAGCAGTTTATTGGGACAGGGCTCAGGGAATTCACCCCTCCACTTT
TRBV28	TRBJ1-3	.	.	CASSPTGVNRSWGNTIYF	TGTGCCAGCAGTCCGACCGGGGTTAATCGGTCGTGGGGAAACACCATATATTTT
TRBV7-9	TRBJ2-3	.	.	CASSLGGGTPSTDTQYF	TGTGCCAGCAGCTTAGGGGGAGGGACACCAAGCACAGATACGCAGTATTTT
TRBV5-1	TRBJ1-6	TRBD1	.	CASSLNRDRNPYSSNSPLHF	TGCGCCAGCAGCTTGAACCGGGACAGAAATCCTTACAGCTCTAATTCACCCCTCCACTTT
TRBV3-1/TRBV3-2	TRBJ2-7	.	many	CASSLSSPSYEQYF	TGTGCCAGCAGCCTGTCGTCCCCCTCCTACGAGCAGTACTTC
TRBV29-1	TRBJ1-2	TRBD1	.	CSVDVPGQGTGYGYTF	TGCAGCGTTGATGTCCCGGGACAGGGTACGGGCTATGGCTACACCTTC
TRBV28	TRBJ1-2	.	.	CATGQAPGYTF	TGTGCTACCGGTCAGGCGCCCGGCTACACCTTC
TRBV6-1	TRBJ1-4	.	.	CASSERTPPNEKLFF	TGTGCCAGCAGTGAGAGGACACCGCCGAATGAAAAACTGTTTTTT
TRBV5-5	TRBJ1-1	.	.	CASSLSVNTEAFF	TGTGCCAGCAGCTTGTCGGTCAACACTGAAGCTTTCTTT
TRBV2	TRBJ2-6	TRBD2	.	CARGTSRQHSNVLTF	TGTGCCAGAGGGACTAGCCGACAACATAGCAACGTCCTGACTTTC
TRBV27	TRBJ1-6	TRBD1	.	CASSWATGGNSPLHF	TGTGCCAGCAGTTGGGCCACAGGGGGTAATTCACCCCTCCACTTT
TRBV14	TRBJ1-6	.	.	CASSPILSRGNSPLHF	TGTGCCAGCAGCCCGATACTCTCTCGGGGGAATTCACCCCTCCACTTT
TRBV9	TRBJ1-4	TRBD1	.	CASSVLDRGDEKLFF	TGTGCCAGCAGCGTTTTGGACAGGGGGGACGAAAAACTGTTTTTT
TRBV5-1	TRBJ1-4	.	.	CASTRGGRGETNEKLFF	TGCGCCAGCACTCGGGGGGGCCGCGGCGAAACTAATGAAAAACTGTTTTTT
TRBV19	TRBJ2-7	TRBD1	.	CASTPRQGAYEQYF	TGTGCCAGTACCCCTCGACAGGGGGCATACGAGCAGTACTTC
TRBV5-5	TRBJ1-4	.	.	CASSLSRGSNEKLFF	TGTGCCAGCAGCTTGTCGAGGGGGTCTAATGAAAAACTGTTTTTT